The present T cell receptor beta chain was sequenced within a study of tumor-infiltrating lymphocytes in primary liver carcinoma. Study at large: Each of the samples returned roughly 3.5 to 8 million productive TCRbeta reads (a yield similar across tissue types).

The CDR3 contains 17 residues. Germline values: CDR1 SGHRS, CDR2 YFSETQ. Total RNA amounting to around 540 ng was the source from which TCR beta cDNA was made with a constant-region primer. Libraries for TCR beta were built through three nested multiplex PCR rounds, which together made up a slightly modified ARM-PCR procedure. TRBV1-TRBV30 forward primers and a C-beta reverse primer were used in the first two PCR rounds, which each ran for about 10 cycles. One entry per CDR3 protein, called by TCRdb with MiXCR from the multiplex PCR reads. This sample has 20,000 or so distinct CDR3 sequences; approximately 80% occur once, and the top ten carry approximately 34%. Whole-study findings and limits: Presence in all five tumor regions was observed for only about 7-24% of top clones.

In regard to this clonotype: The antigen is not known. The junction departs from germline at one end; a sequencing error may be responsible.

The roughly 19-32 mg bulk tissue piece was not sorted before simultaneous RNA and DNA extraction. Patients were chronically HBV-infected and treatment-naive. Over 80% of the cells in every tumor sample were viable tumor cells. The rearrangement uses TRBV5-1 and TRBJ2-3; D is perhaps TRBD2 (6 bases). Material: liver tumor tissue from sampling region 2. Subset given: tumor region T2, inferior pole. This receptor was obtained from a woman between 25 and 40 years old with primary liver carcinoma and hepatitis B virus infection. This chain's CDR3 is CANSWGLGGADTDTQYF. The CDR3, as DNA: TGCGCCAACAGCTGGGGTTTGGGGGGAGCCGACACAGATACGCAGTATTTT.